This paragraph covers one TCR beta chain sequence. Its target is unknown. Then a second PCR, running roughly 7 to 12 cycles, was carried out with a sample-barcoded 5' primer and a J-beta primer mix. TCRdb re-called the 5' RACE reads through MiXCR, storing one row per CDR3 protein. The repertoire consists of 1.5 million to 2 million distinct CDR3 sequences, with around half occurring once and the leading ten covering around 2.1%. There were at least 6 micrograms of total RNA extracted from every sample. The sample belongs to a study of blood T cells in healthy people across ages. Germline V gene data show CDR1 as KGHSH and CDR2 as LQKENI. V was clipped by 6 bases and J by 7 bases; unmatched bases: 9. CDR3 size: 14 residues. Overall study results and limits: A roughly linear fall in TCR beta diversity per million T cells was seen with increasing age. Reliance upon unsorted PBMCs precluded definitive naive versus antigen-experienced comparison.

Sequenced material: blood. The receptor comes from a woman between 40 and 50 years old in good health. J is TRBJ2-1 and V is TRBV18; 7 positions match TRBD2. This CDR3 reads CASSSGMVENEQFF. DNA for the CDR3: TGTGCCAGCTCCAGCGGGATGGTAGAGAATGAGCAGTTCTTC.